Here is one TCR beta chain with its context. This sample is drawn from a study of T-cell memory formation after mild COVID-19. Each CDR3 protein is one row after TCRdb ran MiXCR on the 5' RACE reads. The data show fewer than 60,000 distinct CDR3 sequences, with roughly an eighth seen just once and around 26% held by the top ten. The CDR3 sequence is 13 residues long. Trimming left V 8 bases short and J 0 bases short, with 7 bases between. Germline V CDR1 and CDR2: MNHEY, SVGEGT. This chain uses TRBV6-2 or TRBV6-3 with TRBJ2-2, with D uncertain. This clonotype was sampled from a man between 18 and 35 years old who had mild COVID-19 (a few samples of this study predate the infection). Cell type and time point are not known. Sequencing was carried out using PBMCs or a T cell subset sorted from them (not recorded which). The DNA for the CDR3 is TGTGCCAGCCACCTAACGAACACCGGGGAGCTGTTTTTT. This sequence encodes CASHLTNTGELFF.